The T cell receptor (beta chain) under discussion was sequenced for a study of blood T cell repertoires in COVID-19. Looking at the study overall: There were acute and convalescent COVID-19 samples, and they came from the United States, Italy and Spain.

This clone was observed a few times. The CDR3 runs 13 residues. Trimming left V 3 bases short and J 5 bases short, with 10 bases between. Germline loops: CDR1 SGDLS, CDR2 YYNGEE. The method was immunoSEQ multiplex PCR; TCRdb's version includes in-frame clones alone and lacks a portion of them. Among more than 400,000 clones listed, about nine tenths were seen once. This chain joins TRBV9 and TRBJ2-3, with a tentative D call TRBD1 (5 bases). This TCR was recovered from a woman aged 18-29 years who had recovered from COVID-19. The sequenced sample was PBMCs or T cells enriched from blood (not recorded which). The DNA for the CDR3 is TGTGCCAGCAGCGAGGGTCAGGGAGATACGCAGTATTTT. It encodes CASSEGQGDTQYF.